These 26 T cell receptor beta chains share one sample of origin, sequenced in a study of Ad26.COV2.S vaccination and SARS-CoV-2 variants. Only in-frame clones appear in the TCRdb table, and some are missing; sequencing was by immunoSEQ multiplex PCR. Among approximately 300,000 clones listed, 85% to 90% were seen once. The treatment denotes: roughly 20 received Ad26.COV2.S at low or high dose, single or two shots; roughly five received placebo; per-sample allocation not given. Day 63 after the first vaccine or placebo injection was the time point for sampling. Sequenced here: peripheral blood, sampled in a trial of Ad26.COV2.S vaccine versus placebo. These receptors came from a person aged 18-60 years who received the Ad26.COV2.S COVID-19 vaccine or a placebo.

The chain employs TRBV7-2 and TRBJ1-1; D uncertain. Germline CDR1 SGHTA, CDR2 FQGNSA. Deletions cut 2 bases from V and 1 base from J, with 8 bases between. CDR3 length: 14 residues. This chain's CDR3 is CASSLQAGNTEAFF. In nucleotides, the CDR3 is TGTGCCAGCAGCTTACAAGCGGGGAACACTGAAGCTTTCTTT.

This chain uses TRBV10-3 with TRBJ1-6; D is ambiguous. This CDR3 comprises 14 residues. V lost 8 bases and J 5 bases, leaving 13 bases between the germline ends. CDR1 is ENHRY, CDR2 SYGVKD, per germline. The CDR3 sequence: CAISFGRDNSPLHF. CDR3 bases: TGTGCCATCTCGTTCGGGAGGGATAATTCACCCCTCCACTTT.

The chain employs TRBV5-8 and TRBJ2-5; 14 bases are shared with TRBD2. The CDR3 extends over 16 amino acids. Unmatched junction bases numbered 2, after V lost 2 bases and J lost 2 bases. The V gene's germline CDR1 is SGHTS and CDR2 YDEGEE. The CDR3 here is CASSLGLAGGQETQYF. The CDR3 nucleotides read TGTGCCAGCAGCTTAGGACTAGCGGGGGGACAAGAGACCCAGTACTTC.

The chain uses TRBV30 and TRBJ2-2; no clear D. CDR1 GTSNPN and CDR2 SVGIG come from the germline V gene (reference sequence). Trimming removed 4 bases at V and 6 bases at J, with 12 bases between. CDR3 size: 13 residues. CDR3 DNA: TGTGCCTGGAACGCACTTGGGGCCGGGGAGCTGTTTTTT. This translates into CAWNALGAGELFF.

CDR3 DNA sequence: TGCGCCAGCAGCCAAGGTAGAGACAGGCTAAGGGGGGTGGACACTGAAGCTTTCTTT. Translating it yields CASSQGRDRLRGVDTEAFF. The chain uses TRBV4-1 and TRBJ1-1; the D gene is possibly TRBD1 (6 bases). This CDR3 has 19 residues. V lost 1 base and J 3 bases, leaving 24 bases between the germline ends. Germline CDR1 is MGHRA and CDR2 is YSYEKL.

This clone showed up just a few times. V usage is TRBV20-1 and J usage is TRBJ2-7; TRBD2 is a possible D gene (5 bases). Trimming left V 3 bases short and J 5 bases short, with 23 bases between. The germline CDR1 and CDR2 sequences are DFQATT and SNEGSKA (reference sequence). This CDR3 has 16 residues. The CDR3 nucleotides read TGCAGTGCTAGTCGCTTGGTGACTCCGCCGGGGAACGAGCAGTACTTC. This translates into CSASRLVTPPGNEQYF.

The chain uses TRBV6-5 and TRBJ1-2; 9 nucleotides line up with TRBD1. CDR3 length equals 15 residues. J was trimmed by 4 bases and V by 4 bases; bases with no gene match: 7. The germline V gene has CDR1 MNHEY and CDR2 SVGAGI. In DNA, the CDR3 is TGTGCCAGCAGTTGGTGGGACAGGGACGGCTATGGCTACACCTTC. It yields the protein CASSWWDRDGYGYTF.

The chain uses TRBV4-3 and TRBJ2-1, with 8 nucleotides matching TRBD1. Germline V gene sequence: CDR1 LGHNA, CDR2 YSLEER. Losses at the gene ends were 3 bases for V and 5 bases for J; bases not matched to a gene: 12. The CDR3 runs 17 residues. CDR3 bases: TGCGCCAGCAGCCACCGGAACCGGGACAGGCTTAACAATGAGCAGTTCTTC. It is translated as CASSHRNRDRLNNEQFF.

This clone turned up a few times. The chain combines TRBV11-2 with TRBJ2-7; perhaps TRBD2 as D (5 bases). V lost 0 bases and J 5 bases, leaving 20 bases between the germline ends. This CDR3 has 17 residues. The V gene's germline CDR1 is SGHAT and CDR2 FQNNGV. For the CDR3, the DNA is TGTGCCAGCAGCTTAGATTTTTTGAGGGCGGCTCGGGACGAGCAGTACTTC. It encodes CASSLDFLRAARDEQYF. The variable domain in full, with the rest retrieved from reference TRBV11-2 and TRBJ2-7, is EAGVAQSPRYKIIEKRQSVAFWCNPISGHATLYWYQQILGQGPKLLIQFQNNGVVDDSQLPKDRFSAERLKGVDSTLKIQPAKLEDSAVYLCASSLDFLRAARDEQYFGPGTRLTVT.

The count of this clone is one. The rearrangement links TRBV5-1 to TRBJ1-6; tentative D call: TRBD1 (6 bases). Germline CDR1 reads SGHRS; CDR2 reads YFSETQ. V was cut by 0 bases and J by 9 bases, with 13 bases left in between. The CDR3 is 15 residues long. The CDR3 DNA reads as TGCGCCAGCAGCTTGGGGGACACCGCCGGTTCACCCCTCCACTTT. Translated: CASSLGDTAGSPLHF.

A single count supports this clone. The CDR3, as DNA: TGTGCCAGCAGGGGCCGGGACATTAACACTGAAGCTTTCTTT. Protein product: CASRGRDINTEAFF. The genes are TRBV2 and TRBJ1-1; weak D call: TRBD1 (6 bases). Trimming left V 6 bases short and J 2 bases short, with 13 bases between. The germline gives CDR1 SNHLY, CDR2 FYNNEI. This CDR3 spans 14 amino acids.

The sample holds one count of this clone. The chain is built from TRBV12-3 or TRBV12-4 and TRBJ1-2; 7 nucleotides agree with TRBD1. This CDR3 is built from 13 residues. The trim removed 4 bases at V and 6 bases at J, leaving 5 bases unmatched. The CDR3 loop is CASSSTGVDGYTF. The CDR3 bases are TGTGCCAGCAGTTCTACAGGGGTTGATGGCTACACCTTC.

The chain links TRBV30 to TRBJ1-4, with 8 bases that match TRBD1. The germline CDR1 and CDR2 sequences are GTSNPN and SVGIG (reference sequence). After removal of 4 bases from V and 7 bases from J, the junction contained 5 bases not matched to a gene. CDR3 length: 13 amino acids. CDR3 protein: CAWTTGAGEKLFF. DNA for the CDR3: TGTGCCTGGACGACAGGGGCCGGTGAAAAACTGTTTTTT.

This sequence joins TRBV4-1 and TRBJ2-4; 8 nucleotides agree with TRBD2. The CDR3 spans 18 residues. The germline V gene has CDR1 MGHRA and CDR2 YSYEKL. J gave up 2 bases and V 1 base, and 10 bases lay outside the gene matches. The CDR3 loop is CASSQVFVAGKSKNIQYF. CDR3 in DNA: TGCGCCAGCAGCCAAGTGTTTGTAGCGGGGAAGTCCAAAAACATTCAGTACTTC.

This clone appeared many times. This chain uses TRBV4-1 with TRBJ1-1; perhaps TRBD1 as D (6 bases). Trimming shortened V by 1 base and J by 3 bases, and 12 bases separated the two germline ends. Germline V gene sequence: CDR1 MGHRA, CDR2 YSYEKL. The CDR3 spans 15 residues. The CDR3 sequence is CASSQGPYRDTEAFF. In DNA form, the CDR3 reads TGCGCCAGCAGCCAAGGGCCCTACAGGGACACTGAAGCTTTCTTT.

This sequence joins TRBV5-1 and TRBJ1-2; the match to TRBD1 covers 7 bases. Germline assignment: CDR1 SGHRS and CDR2 YFSETQ. This CDR3 has 14 residues. Germline trimming cut 5 bases from V and 8 bases from J; bases unmatched to any gene: 12. For the CDR3, the DNA is TGCGCCAGCAGTTTAAGACAGGGACCAGGGGGCTACACCTTC. This encodes CASSLRQGPGGYTF.

This clone was recorded only once. V and J are TRBV3-1 (or the pseudogene TRBV3-2) and TRBJ1-2, with D unclear. V was shortened by 1 base and J by 1 base, with 13 bases between the two germline ends. The germline V gene has CDR1 LGHDT and CDR2 YNNKEL (reference sequence). The CDR3 is 16 amino acids. The CDR3 bases are TGTGCCAGCAGCCAAGCAGGCGGTTGCGATAACTATGGCTACACCTTC. It specifies CASSQAGGCDNYGYTF.

The genes are TRBV5-6 and TRBJ2-7; either TRBD1 or TRBD2 may fit D (5 bases each). Trimming cost V 5 bases and J 6 bases, with 21 bases left between them. The CDR3 spans 15 residues. Germline values: CDR1 SGHDT, CDR2 YYEEEE. CDR3 region: CASSGGSGGWSEQYF. CDR3 in DNA: TGTGCCAGCAGTGGGGGATCGGGCGGTTGGAGCGAGCAGTACTTC. Combining the CDR3 with reference TRBV5-6 and TRBJ2-7 gives the whole variable domain DAGVTQSPTHLIKTRGQQVTLRCSPKSGHDTVSWYQQALGQGPQFIFQYYEEEERQRGNFPDRFSGHQFPNYSSELNVNALLLGDSALYLCASSGGSGGWSEQYFGPGTRLTVT.

The chain combines TRBV18 with TRBJ2-3; 8 bases line up with TRBD2. Losses at the gene ends were 0 bases for V and 2 bases for J; bases not matched to a gene: 16. The CDR3 totals 20 residues. From germline, CDR1 is KGHSH and CDR2 LQKENI. CDR3 in DNA: TGTGCCAGCTCACCACCGACGCGGCTAGCGGGTGTTTTCGACACAGATACGCAGTATTTT. Translated: CASSPPTRLAGVFDTDTQYF.

A remark on this clone: Other nucleotide sequences from this sample produce the same CDR3. This sequence joins TRBV5-1 and TRBJ2-1; 7 bases agree with TRBD2. J was trimmed by 0 bases and V by 3 bases; bases with no gene match: 3. CDR3 length: 15 residues. From germline, CDR1 is SGHRS and CDR2 YFSETQ. DNA of the CDR3: TGCGCCAGCAGCTCCGGGGGGAGCTCCTACAATGAGCAGTTCTTC. Encoded protein: CASSSGGSSYNEQFF.

This sequence joins TRBV7-2 and TRBJ2-2; unclear D gene. With 3 bases removed from V and 4 bases from J, the gap between germline ends came to 9 bases. There are 14 residues in the CDR3. Looked up from germline, CDR1 is SGHTA and CDR2 is FQGNSA. CDR3 loop: CASSLQVSTGELFF. As DNA, the CDR3 is TGTGCCAGCAGCTTGCAGGTGTCCACCGGGGAGCTGTTTTTT.

This clone was seen once. The chain recombines TRBV29-1 with TRBJ1-2, with D hard to call. Germline CDR1 reads SQVTM; CDR2 reads ANQGSEA. Between the trimmed V and J ends, which lost 6 bases and 4 bases, there was a span of 18 bases. The CDR3 is made up of 14 amino acids. The CDR3 nucleotides read TGCAGCGTAGGATCTTCCAGAAACCTCTATGGCTACACCTTC. Amino acid sequence: CSVGSSRNLYGYTF.

This clone has a handful of counts. V usage is TRBV10-2 and J usage is TRBJ2-3; 7 nucleotides line up with TRBD1. Germline V lookup: CDR1 WSHSY, CDR2 SAAADI. CDR3 size: 15 residues. V gave up 6 bases and J gave up 0 bases; unmatched junction bases: 6. The CDR3 sequence is CASRRDRSSTDTQYF. The CDR3 DNA sequence: TGCGCCAGCAGGAGGGACAGATCTAGCACAGATACGCAGTATTTT.

J is TRBJ2-7 and V is TRBV7-2; the match to TRBD1 covers 8 bases. This CDR3 comprises 15 residues. The V gene end was trimmed by 5 bases and the J gene end by 0 bases; junction bases not matched to a gene: 6. Germline-derived CDR1 and CDR2 are SGHTA and FQGNSA. The CDR3 region is CASSRDRWDSYEQYF. Here the CDR3 DNA reads TGTGCCAGCAGCCGGGACAGGTGGGACTCCTACGAGCAGTACTTC.

This clone was observed a single time. CDR3 DNA: TGTGCCAGCAGTTCAGGGATAGGCTACACCTTC. This translates into CASSSGIGYTF. The chain joins TRBV6-2 or TRBV6-3 to TRBJ1-2; perhaps TRBD1 as D (5 bases). The V gene lost 4 bases and the J gene lost 8 bases, with 8 bases spanning the gap. The CDR3 consists of 11 residues. Germline loops: CDR1 MNHEY, CDR2 SVGEGT.

The rearrangement links TRBV6-1 to TRBJ1-1, with D perhaps matching TRBD1 (6 bases). The CDR3 extends over 14 amino acids. Trimming removed 3 bases from V and 10 bases from J, with 18 bases in between. Germline CDR1 MNHNS, CDR2 SASEGT. The CDR3 DNA reads TGTGCCAGCAGTGAGACAGGCACAAAGGGGCGAGCTTTCTTT. As protein: CASSETGTKGRAFF.